What follows are 30 T cell receptor beta chains derived from one specimen sequenced in a study of CD8+CD57+ T cells in acquired aplastic anemia. Researchers used genomic DNA as the template to profile TCR beta VDJ and CDR3. TCRdb re-called the reads with MiXCR, one entry per CDR3 protein. The repertoire holds 150,000 to 200,000 distinct CDR3 sequences, about 60% seen once, with about 48% in the top ten. Sequencing used sorted CD4+, CD8+, or CD8+CD57+ T cells (not recorded which) from PBMCs. The receptor source for this set is a human donor in good health.

The chain uses TRBV25-1 and TRBJ1-3; D not resolved. Trimming removed 6 bases at V and 0 bases at J, with 12 bases between. Germline CDR1 is MGHDK and CDR2 is SYGVNS. This CDR3 region has 15 residues. The CDR3 DNA is TGTGCCAGCAGGGGCCGGACCCTCTCTGGAAACACCATATATTTT. Its translation is CASRGRTLSGNTIYF. Variable domain in full (rest from reference TRBV25-1 and TRBJ1-3): EADIYQTPRYLVIGTGKKITLECSQTMGHDKMYWYQQDPGMELHLIHYSYGVNSTEKGDLSSESTVSRIRTEHFPLTLESARPSHTSQYLCASRGRTLSGNTIYFGEGSWLTVV.

As concerns this clonotype: One end of the junction is discordant with germline, which a read error may explain. The chain employs TRBV24-1 and TRBJ2-3; D unresolved. Germline V lookup: CDR1 KGHDR, CDR2 SFDVKD. CDR3 length: 14 amino acids. The CDR3 is CATSDLTITDTQYF. The CDR3 DNA reads as TGTGCTACCAGTGATCTAACAATCACAGATACGCAGTATTTT.

The chain links TRBV2 to TRBJ1-2; TRBD1 matches 8 bases. J gave up 3 bases and V 7 bases, and 13 bases lay outside the gene matches. CDR1 is SNHLY and CDR2 is FYNNEI in the germline V gene. This CDR3 is 16 amino acids long. In DNA form, the CDR3 reads TGTGCCAGCATCAACGACCGGGACAGGAGGCACTATGGCTACACCTTC. The encoded protein is CASINDRDRRHYGYTF.

The chain recombines TRBV27 with TRBJ2-1; D is perhaps TRBD2 (5 bases). Germline V gene sequence: CDR1 MNHEY, CDR2 SMNVEV (reference sequence). This CDR3 is 15 amino acids long. V lost 3 bases, J lost 0 bases, and 9 bases lay in between. The CDR3 reads CASSFEAASYNEQFF. CDR3 bases: TGTGCCAGCAGTTTTGAAGCGGCCTCCTACAATGAGCAGTTCTTC.

The rearrangement uses TRBV9 and TRBJ1-1; D not resolved. Trimming took off 0 bases at V and 1 base at J, with 10 bases between the two ends. Germline assignment: CDR1 SGDLS and CDR2 YYNGEE. The CDR3 is 15 residues long. The CDR3, as DNA: TGTGCCAGCAGCGTAGGGGCAGGATCGAACACTGAAGCTTTCTTT. Amino acid sequence: CASSVGAGSNTEAFF.

This clonotype was recorded many times. The CDR3 coding sequence is TGTGCCAGCAGCCCCGCGGGGGCAATATACGAGCAGTACTTC. Residues: CASSPAGAIYEQYF. The V and J genes are TRBV28 and TRBJ2-7; D may be TRBD2 (7 bases). The CDR3 is 14 residues long. V was clipped by 6 bases and J by 4 bases, with 16 bases between them. From germline, CDR1 is MDHEN and CDR2 SYDVKM.

Points on this clonotype: Because it lacks the conserved phenylalanine or tryptophan at the end, this CDR3 is likely a read error. CDR3: CATTRAPTEQYL. In DNA, the CDR3 is TGTGCCACCACCAGGGCCCCCACAGAGCAGTACCTC. This rearrangement joins TRBV10-3 to TRBJ2-7, with D maybe TRBD1 (5 bases). Germline V gene lookup returns CDR1 ENHRY and CDR2 SYGVKD. The germline V and J ends were trimmed by 10 bases and 7 bases, with 17 bases remaining between them. There are 12 residues in the CDR3.

CDR3 loop: CASSQSRTGGYEQYF. CDR3 in DNA: TGCGCCAGCAGCCAATCCCGGACTGGCGGCTACGAGCAGTACTTC. This sequence joins TRBV4-1 and TRBJ2-7; a possible D gene is TRBD2 (5 bases). Trimming removed 2 bases from V and 3 bases from J, with 14 bases in between. The CDR3 spans 15 residues. Germline-derived CDR1 and CDR2 are MGHRA and YSYEKL.

This chain links TRBV9 with TRBJ1-3; tentatively, D is TRBD1 (5 bases). Germline V gene lookup returns CDR1 SGDLS and CDR2 YYNGEE. Trimming pared 8 bases from V and 0 bases from J, leaving 21 bases between. This CDR3 is built from 17 residues. The CDR3: CASTRGEGGSSGNTIYF. CDR3 nucleotides: TGTGCCAGTACCCGAGGGGAAGGCGGGAGCTCTGGAAACACCATATATTTT.

The chain is built from TRBV12-3 or TRBV12-4 and TRBJ1-2; D is unclear. The V end lost 5 bases, the J end lost 8 bases, and 18 bases lay between the germline ends. The CDR3 contains 14 residues. In DNA, the CDR3 is TGTGCCAGCAGTGACGGGGTGTCTAGTTTCGGCTACACCTTC. It encodes CASSDGVSSFGYTF.

J is TRBJ1-3 and V is TRBV7-9; D might be TRBD1 (6 bases). The V end lost 5 bases, the J end lost 5 bases, and 10 bases lay between the germline ends. Germline V CDR1 and CDR2: SEHNR, FQNEAQ (reference sequence). The CDR3 runs 13 residues. The CDR3 loop is CASSQGQRNTIYF. In DNA form, the CDR3 reads TGTGCCAGCAGCCAAGGACAGAGAAACACCATATATTTT. Combining the CDR3 with reference TRBV7-9 and TRBJ1-3 gives the whole variable domain DTGVSQNPRHKITKRGQNVTFRCDPISEHNRLYWYRQTLGQGPEFLTYFQNEAQLEKSRLLSDRFSAERPKGSFSTLEIQRTEQGDSAMYLCASSQGQRNTIYFGEGSWLTVV.

This chain links TRBV5-1 with TRBJ2-7; perhaps TRBD1 as D (5 bases). CDR3 length: 13 amino acids. In germline, CDR1 is SGHRS, CDR2 YFSETQ. Trimming cost V 1 base and J 5 bases, with 10 bases left between them. CDR3 residues: CASSLLRGHEQYF. CDR3 nucleotide sequence: TGCGCCAGCAGCTTGTTAAGGGGCCACGAGCAGTACTTC.

The genes are TRBV20-1 and TRBJ2-1, with TRBD1 matching over 9 bases. Germline CDR1 DFQATT, CDR2 SNEGSKA (reference sequence). This CDR3 region has 19 residues. Trimming took 6 bases from V and 0 from J; bases not matched to a gene: 18. Here the CDR3 DNA reads TGCAGTGCCACCCGTCGGACAGGGGTTTACGGAAGCTCCTACAATGAGCAGTTCTTC. Its translation: CSATRRTGVYGSSYNEQFF.

The table lists this clonotype with many counts. The rearrangement links TRBV7-8 to TRBJ1-4; tentative D call: TRBD1 (5 bases). The CDR3 loop spans 14 amino acids. CDR1 SGHVS and CDR2 FQNEAQ come from the germline V gene. The V gene lost 5 bases and the J gene lost 8 bases, with 15 bases spanning the gap. The CDR3 DNA is TGTGCCAGCAGCCACGGGACTCTGAGGGAAAAACTGTTTTTT. This translates into CASSHGTLREKLFF.

The table lists this clonotype with many counts. In DNA, the CDR3 is TGTGCCAGCAGCTACAGGGGGTCTTCCTATAATTCACCCCTCCACTTT. This codes for CASSYRGSSYNSPLHF. The rearrangement joins TRBV7-8 to TRBJ1-6; 8 nucleotides align to TRBD1. V shed 4 bases, J shed 1 base, and the junction held 3 bases outside the gene matches. There are 16 residues in the CDR3. The germline CDR1 and CDR2 sequences are SGHVS and FQNEAQ. Full variable domain (missing parts from reference TRBV7-8 and TRBJ1-6): GAGVSQSPRYKVAKRGQDVALRCDPISGHVSLFWYQQALGQGPEFLTYFQNEAQLDKSGLPSDRFFAERPEGSVSTLKIQRTQQEDSAVYLCASSYRGSSYNSPLHFGNGTRLTVT.

V and J are TRBV6-6 and TRBJ2-7; D is uncertain. The length of the CDR3 is 14 residues. V was trimmed by 5 bases and J by 3 bases, leaving 14 bases between them. The germline V gene has CDR1 MNHNY and CDR2 SVGAGI (reference sequence). CDR3 region: CASSTPDGRYEQYF. The CDR3 DNA is TGTGCCAGCAGTACGCCGGACGGCCGCTACGAGCAGTACTTC.

This chain connects TRBV7-3 to TRBJ1-6; D is perhaps TRBD1 (5 bases). Trimming shortened V by 5 bases and J by 7 bases, and 18 bases separated the two germline ends. Germline CDR1 is SGHTA and CDR2 is FQGTGA. The CDR3 covers 16 residues. CDR3: CASSPHGGGINSPLHF. CDR3 coding DNA: TGTGCCAGCAGCCCCCACGGGGGAGGGATAAATTCACCCCTCCACTTT. Complete variable domain (other parts from reference TRBV7-3 and TRBJ1-6): GAGVSQTPSNKVTEKGKYVELRCDPISGHTALYWYRQSLGQGPEFLIYFQGTGAADDSGLPNDRFFAVRPEGSVSTLKIQRTERGDSAVYLCASSPHGGGINSPLHFGNGTRLTVT.

The sample holds many counts of this clonotype. The genes are TRBV29-1 and TRBJ1-2, with D tentatively TRBD1 (6 bases). In germline, CDR1 is SQVTM, CDR2 ANQGSEA. The V and J ends lost 2 bases and 4 bases respectively, with 11 bases between them. This CDR3 comprises 13 residues. The CDR3 DNA reads as TGCAGCGTTGAAAGGGGGGGCTCCTATGGCTACACCTTC. This translates into CSVERGGSYGYTF.

The J gene is TRBJ2-4, the V gene TRBV9; no definite D call. V was trimmed by 4 bases and J by 3 bases, leaving 11 bases between them. This CDR3 comprises 14 residues. Germline V gene sequence: CDR1 SGDLS, CDR2 YYNGEE. The CDR3 bases are TGTGCCAGCAGCCCCATGGTGGACAAAAACATTCAGTACTTC. Amino acid sequence: CASSPMVDKNIQYF.

This chain connects TRBV5-1 to TRBJ1-2; 10 bases align to TRBD1. The CDR3 has 18 residues. Per the germline V gene, CDR1 is SGHRS and CDR2 is YFSETQ. J gave up 1 base and V 0 bases, and 9 bases lay outside the gene matches. The CDR3 reads CASSLDGDRGQVNYGYTF. Written as DNA, the CDR3 is TGCGCCAGCAGCTTGGATGGGGACAGGGGACAGGTTAACTATGGCTACACCTTC.

This clonotype was found a few times. The V gene is TRBV4-1, the J gene TRBJ1-6; D call uncertain. CDR1 is MGHRA, CDR2 YSYEKL, per germline. The CDR3 sequence is 12 residues long. Trimming stripped 3 bases from V and 13 bases from J, with 10 bases between. This CDR3 is CASSQGLWPLHF. The CDR3 bases are TGCGCCAGCAGCCAGGGTCTTTGGCCCCTCCACTTT.

On this clonotype itself: A much more abundant neighbour one base away suggests this may be a read error. CDR3 sequence: CAFNERYF. The CDR3 DNA is TGTGCCTTTAACGAGCGGTACTTC. This chain links TRBV30 with TRBJ2-7; D ambiguous. The CDR3 sequence is 8 residues long. Germline CDR1 reads GTSNPN; CDR2 reads SVGIG (reference sequence).

V and J are TRBV10-3 and TRBJ2-1; TRBD2 matches 12 bases. The CDR3 loop spans 15 amino acids. Germline assignment: CDR1 ENHRY and CDR2 SYGVKD. J gave up 7 bases and V 6 bases, and 7 bases lay outside the gene matches. In DNA form, the CDR3 reads TGTGCCATCAGCGCCACTAGCGGGAGGATGAATGAGCAGTTCTTC. Encoded protein: CAISATSGRMNEQFF.

Of note for this clonotype: The final CDR3 position lacks the conserved phenylalanine or tryptophan, pointing to a likely read error. The rearrangement joins TRBV7-8 to TRBJ1-2, with D perhaps TRBD1 (6 bases). The germline V gene encodes CDR1 SGHVS and CDR2 FQNEAQ. This CDR3 spans 14 amino acids. The chain's CDR3 is CASSQTGTSDGYTC. CDR3 DNA sequence: TGTGCCAGCAGCCAAACCGGGACATCGGATGGATACACCTGC.

This chain joins TRBV25-1 and TRBJ1-1, with 7 positions matching TRBD1. In germline, CDR1 is MGHDK, CDR2 SYGVNS. V was clipped by 3 bases and J by 4 bases; unmatched bases: 8. CDR3 size: 15 residues. The DNA for the CDR3 is TGTGCCAGCAGTGAGGGACAGCTCCCCTCCACTGAAGCTTTCTTT. This gives the protein CASSEGQLPSTEAFF.

The chain has TRBV7-6 and TRBJ2-7; D uncertain. Trimming pared 5 bases from V and 7 bases from J, leaving 24 bases between. Germline CDR1 is SGHVS and CDR2 is FNYEAQ. The CDR3 loop spans 16 amino acids. The CDR3 DNA follows: TGTGCCAGCAGCCCCCTATTACTGCGCTCCGCTTTAGAGCAGTACTTC. The encoded protein is CASSPLLLRSALEQYF.

Details on this clonotype: A much larger clonotype is one base distant, so this may be a read error. DNA for the CDR3: TGTGCCAGCAGTTTCGCAGAGGCCCAGTACTTC. Protein: CASSFAEAQYF. The V and J genes are TRBV6-1 and TRBJ2-5; D gene ambiguous. The CDR3 has 11 residues. The V gene's germline CDR1 is MNHNS and CDR2 SASEGT.

The genes are TRBV9 and TRBJ1-1; D unresolved. Trimming cost V 4 bases and J 10 bases, with 14 bases left between them. CDR1 SGDLS and CDR2 YYNGEE come from the germline V gene. The CDR3 is 12 residues long. CDR3 loop: CASSPGLAGAFF. CDR3 coding DNA: TGTGCCAGCAGCCCAGGACTAGCGGGAGCTTTCTTT.

The chain employs TRBV24-1 and TRBJ1-5, with no clear D. Germline CDR1 reads KGHDR; CDR2 reads SFDVKD. The CDR3 totals 15 residues. Trimming stripped 4 bases from V and 6 bases from J, with 15 bases between. CDR3 DNA: TGTGCCACCAGTGACCCTCGGACGCAGGTTCAGCCCCAGCATTTT. This gives the protein CATSDPRTQVQPQHF.

The chain is built from TRBV2 and TRBJ1-6; D unclear. CDR1 SNHLY and CDR2 FYNNEI come from the germline V gene. The V and J ends lost 10 bases and 10 bases respectively, with 17 bases between them. The CDR3 consists of 13 residues. The CDR3 region has the DNA TGTGCCAAAGGGAACTTTCAGGACTCACCCCTCCACTTT. The encoded protein is CAKGNFQDSPLHF.